This T cell receptor beta chain was profiled in a study of identical twins. Findings of the study overall: Researchers caution that invariant MAIT and iNKT cells could partly confound zero-insertion analyses. Instead of following the same donors, the conclusions were based on cross-sectional statistical analysis.

This clonotype was detected many times. The antigen remains unidentified. Template switching added a universal primer site, and cDNA bore unique molecular identifiers. TCRdb reprocessed the 5' RACE reads via MiXCR and lists one record per CDR3 protein. The table lists more than 650,000 distinct CDR3 sequences, over 5% of them singletons. CDR3 length equals 13 residues. Trimming pared 5 bases from V and 4 bases from J, leaving 11 bases between. Healthy Caucasians made up all donors. The chain has TRBV12-3 or TRBV12-4 and TRBJ1-1; D may be TRBD1 (5 bases). This TCR was sampled from a man aged 18 to 30 in good health. Sequencing was done on a sample of naive T cells sorted from blood. The CDR3 protein is CASSERQSTEAFF. CDR3 nucleotides: TGTGCCAGCAGTGAGAGACAGTCCACTGAAGCTTTCTTT.